The T cell receptor beta chain described here comes from a study of blood T cells in healthy people across ages (dated by TCRdb to the mid-2010s). Concerning the study at large: Template switching captured roughly one uniquely barcoded TCR beta cDNA molecule per two T cells in model experiments. To track age-related changes in TCR beta repertoire diversity, the study relied on deep sequencing normalized with unique cDNA molecular identifiers. Donors were grouped into four age groups: young (average 16 years), middle-aged (roughly 37), aged (around 66) and long-lived (over 80). Two additional independent replicas of 1 million unique cDNA reads from the same blood draw were analyzed for two donors (one aged 18 to 29 and one aged 80 or older).

The approximately 39 donors, aged 6 to 90 years, were systemically healthy Caucasian individuals from Russia. Ten milliliters of peripheral blood were drawn from each donor into EDTA-treated Vacutainer tubes. Ficoll-Paque density-gradient centrifugation was used to isolate PBMCs, with at least 7 million per sample. Total RNA, at least 6 micrograms per sample, was extracted from PBMCs with Trizol reagent. The percentages of naive CD45RAhigh/CD27high T cells were determined by flow cytometry on a PBMC aliquot from every donor. Paper-wide results and their limitations: Conclusive comparison of naive and antigen-experienced compartments was prevented by the profiling of bulk unsorted PBMCs. Observed TCR beta diversity per million T cells fell roughly linearly with age, and a significant reduction was already apparent by age approximately 41. Compared with the aged group, more naive CD4+ T cells, fewer expanded clones and increased TCR diversity were shown by the long-lived group, suggesting age selection. The CMV infection status of donors was not known, potentially confounding age-related changes in expanded clonotypes. Estimates of total diversity from one million sequenced T cells were regarded as lower bounds and underestimates. The percentage of naive T cells measured by flow cytometry correlated strongly with observed TCR beta diversity.

Library method: 5' RACE. For sequencing, an Illumina HiSeq 2500 was employed. A second PCR of 7 to 11 cycles was performed with a sample-barcoded 5' primer and a J-beta primer mix. A unique molecular identifier was introduced onto each TCR beta cDNA molecule by a template-switch 5' adaptor carrying 12 random nucleotides. Each sample yielded at least 2.5 million CDR3-containing paired-end reads. All of the RNA was converted into first-strand cDNA using the Mint cDNA synthesis kit, with a TRBC-specific oligonucleotide serving as the primer. Following uracil-DNA glycosylase treatment, a first 18-cycle PCR with universal primers M1SS and BC2_uni_R was performed on all cDNA. The paper's processing steps were these. Normalization of each sample was performed by random selection of 1 million high-quality reads, each carrying a distinct molecular identifier. Reads with shared molecular identifiers were discarded instead of being binned into consensus sequences. CDR3 identification, clonotype clustering and error correction used MiTCR with a Q25 quality threshold and the strictest error-elimination algorithm. A nonparametric unseen species model with Euler transformation was used to estimate a lower bound on total TCR beta diversity. Through fastp at Q25 and MiXCR, TCRdb rebuilt clones from the public reads, retaining in-frame beta chains. Each record represents a unique CDR3 protein, reported with the most common genes and DNA among its rows. The authors' filters were not applied to this entry. Here the sample has 540,000 or so distinct CDR3 sequences; nearly 25% occur a single time. The ten largest clones add up to around 10% of the sample.

Trimming costs V 4 bases and J 1 base, and their ends lie 10 bases apart. From its cysteine to its phenylalanine, the CDR3 spans 14 amino acids. Only the CDR3 DNA is retained, 42 bases long and in frame from the first base. CDR1 is given as SNHLY and CDR2 as FYNNEI, both from the germline V gene. This clonotype appeared a few times. It lacks a known antigen. The sample holds no much larger clone one base away, and base qualities are not on file. In addition, the sample was reused for a study of T cells of mothers and their children. As that second paper reports: Nine systemically healthy Caucasian individuals served as donors, namely three mothers together with their six children. cDNA synthesis consumed the entire amount of extracted RNA, loaded at roughly 1.5 ug RNA in each 15 ul reaction. In the second PCR, the M1S primer added sample barcodes and 2-4 random nucleotides. More than 8.5 million TCR beta CDR3 reads were obtained from each mother, and about 3 million reads were obtained from each child. Thymic selection similarly shapes TCR recombination output in related and unrelated pairs, with minor effect from inherited differences. Related mother-child pairs always showed normalized repertoire overlap that was slightly higher than in unrelated mother-child pairs, though the difference was never significant. With a sensitivity of approximately 100 clones per million clonotypes, no persistent microchimeric T cell clones were detected. To look for features that set related mother-child pairs apart from unrelated individuals, the researchers ran deep NGS to compare the TCR beta repertoires of mothers and children. On average, the children were about 10 +/- 4 years old, while the mothers were about 37 +/- 4 years old. After adapters were ligated using NEBNext reagents, the libraries underwent 100+100 nt paired-end sequencing on an Illumina HiSeq 2000. To prevent cross-contamination, the mother and child libraries were prepared a month apart and were sequenced in separate runs. Each donor had between about 450,000 and 2,100,000 distinct TCR beta clonotypes identified. Naive TCR beta clonotypes were estimated from low-frequency clonotypes matched to each donor's FACS-determined naive share, without sorting.

This sequence was found in a boy younger than 18 in good health. The rearrangement combines TRBV2 with TRBJ2-5, with the identity of the D gene unclear. The sample taken for sequencing was blood. The DNA sequence is TGTGCCAGCAGTGTCAAACGGACCCAAGAGACCCAGTACTTC. Its protein product is CASSVKRTQETQYF.